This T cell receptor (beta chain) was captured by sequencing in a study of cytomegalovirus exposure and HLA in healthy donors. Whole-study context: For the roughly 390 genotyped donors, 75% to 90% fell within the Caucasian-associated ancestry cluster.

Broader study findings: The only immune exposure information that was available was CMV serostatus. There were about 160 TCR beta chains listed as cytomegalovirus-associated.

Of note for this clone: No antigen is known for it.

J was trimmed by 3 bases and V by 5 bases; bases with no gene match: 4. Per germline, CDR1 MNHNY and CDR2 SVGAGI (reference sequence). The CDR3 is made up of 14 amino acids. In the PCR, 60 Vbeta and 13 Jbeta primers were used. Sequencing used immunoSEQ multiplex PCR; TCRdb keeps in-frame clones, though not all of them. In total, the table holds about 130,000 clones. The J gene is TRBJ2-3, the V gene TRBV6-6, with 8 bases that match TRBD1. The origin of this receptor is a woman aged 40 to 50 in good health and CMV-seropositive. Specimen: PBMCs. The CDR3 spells CASSGQGPTDTQYF. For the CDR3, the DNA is TGTGCCAGCAGTGGACAGGGACCAACAGATACGCAGTATTTT.